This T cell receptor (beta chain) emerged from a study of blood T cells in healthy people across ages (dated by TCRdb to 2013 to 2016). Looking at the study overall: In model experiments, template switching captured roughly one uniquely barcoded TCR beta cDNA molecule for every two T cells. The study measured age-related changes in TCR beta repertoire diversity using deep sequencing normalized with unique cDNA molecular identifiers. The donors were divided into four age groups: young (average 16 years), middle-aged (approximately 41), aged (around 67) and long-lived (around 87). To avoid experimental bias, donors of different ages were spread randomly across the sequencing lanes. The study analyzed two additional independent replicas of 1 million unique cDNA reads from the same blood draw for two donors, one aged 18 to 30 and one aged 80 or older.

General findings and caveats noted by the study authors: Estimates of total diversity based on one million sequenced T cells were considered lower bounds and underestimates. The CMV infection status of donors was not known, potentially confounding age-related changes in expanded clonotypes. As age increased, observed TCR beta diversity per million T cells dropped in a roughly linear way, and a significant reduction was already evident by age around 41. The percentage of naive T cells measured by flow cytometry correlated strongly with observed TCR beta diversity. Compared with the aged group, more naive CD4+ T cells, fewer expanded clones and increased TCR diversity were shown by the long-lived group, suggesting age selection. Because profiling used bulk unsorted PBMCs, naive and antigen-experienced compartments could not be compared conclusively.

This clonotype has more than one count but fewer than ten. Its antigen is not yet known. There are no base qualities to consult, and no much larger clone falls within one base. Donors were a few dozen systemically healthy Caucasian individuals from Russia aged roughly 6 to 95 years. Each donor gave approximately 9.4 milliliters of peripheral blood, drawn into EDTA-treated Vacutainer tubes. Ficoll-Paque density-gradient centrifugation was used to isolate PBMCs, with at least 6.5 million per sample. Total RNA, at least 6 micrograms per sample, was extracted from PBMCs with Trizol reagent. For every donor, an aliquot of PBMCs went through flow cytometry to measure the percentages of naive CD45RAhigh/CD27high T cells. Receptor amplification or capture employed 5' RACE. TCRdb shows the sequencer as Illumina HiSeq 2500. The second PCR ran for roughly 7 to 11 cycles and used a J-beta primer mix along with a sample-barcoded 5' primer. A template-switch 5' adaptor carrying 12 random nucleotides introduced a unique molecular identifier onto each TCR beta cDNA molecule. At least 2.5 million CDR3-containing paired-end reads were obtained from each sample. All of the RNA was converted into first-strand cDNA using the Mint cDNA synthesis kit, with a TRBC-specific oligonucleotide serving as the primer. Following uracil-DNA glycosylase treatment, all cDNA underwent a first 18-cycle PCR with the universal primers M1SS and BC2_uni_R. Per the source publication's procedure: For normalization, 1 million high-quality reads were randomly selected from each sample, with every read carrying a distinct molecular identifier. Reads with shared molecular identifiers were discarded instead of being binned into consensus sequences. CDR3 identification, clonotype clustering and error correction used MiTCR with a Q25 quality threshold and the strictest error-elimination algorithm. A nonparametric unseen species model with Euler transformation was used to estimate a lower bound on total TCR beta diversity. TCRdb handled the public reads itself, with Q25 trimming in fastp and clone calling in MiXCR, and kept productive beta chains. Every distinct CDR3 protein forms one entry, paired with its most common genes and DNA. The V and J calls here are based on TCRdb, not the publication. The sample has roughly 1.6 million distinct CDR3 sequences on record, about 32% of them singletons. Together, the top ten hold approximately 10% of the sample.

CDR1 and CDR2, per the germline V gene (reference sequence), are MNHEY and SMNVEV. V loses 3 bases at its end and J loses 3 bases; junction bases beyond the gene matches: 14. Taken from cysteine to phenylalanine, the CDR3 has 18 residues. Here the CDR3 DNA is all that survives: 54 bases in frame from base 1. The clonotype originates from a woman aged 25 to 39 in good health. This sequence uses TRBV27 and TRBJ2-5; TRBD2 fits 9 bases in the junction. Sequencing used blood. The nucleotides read TGTGCCAGCAGTTTGAGGGGCGGGAGGGCCACAGCGGAAGAGACCCAGTACTTC. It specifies CASSLRGGRATAEETQYF.